This T cell receptor (beta chain) originates from a study of cytomegalovirus exposure and HLA in healthy donors. The PCR ran on 60 Vbeta and 13 Jbeta primers. Clones were read by immunoSEQ multiplex PCR, and TCRdb kept only the in-frame ones, dropping some. Among 100,000 to 150,000 clones listed, around 80% were seen once. V gave up 4 bases and J gave up 6 bases; unmatched junction bases: 3. The germline gives CDR1 SGDLS, CDR2 YYNGEE. CDR3 size: 14 residues. This sequence originates from a middle-aged man in good health and CMV-seronegative. V is TRBV9 and J is TRBJ1-5, with 11 bases fitting TRBD1. What was sequenced was PBMCs. CDR3 DNA: TGTGCCAGCAGCCCGGGACAGGGGGGTCAGCCCCAGCATTTT. Translated, it gives CASSPGQGGQPQHF.